The clone carrying this TCR beta chain was counted a single time. What it binds is not known. The data were obtained in a study of blood T cells in healthy people across ages. This CDR3 is 12 amino acids long. With V trimmed by 10 bases and J by 4 bases, 5 bases remained unmatched. Germline CDR1 reads ENHRY; CDR2 reads SYGVKD. Primers used in a second PCR of about 7 to 12 cycles were a sample-barcoded 5' primer and a J-beta primer mix. TCRdb processed the 5' RACE reads anew with MiXCR; each CDR3 protein has one entry. The sample lists approximately 1,000,000 distinct CDR3 sequences; approximately 38% were seen once. Study-wide points: Diversity estimates from one million T cells were considered underestimates.

Peripheral blood was drawn, approximately 10 milliliters per donor. Samples each yielded at least 6 micrograms of total RNA. The source material was blood. This chain connects TRBV10-3 to TRBJ2-3; 7 nucleotides match TRBD2. The receptor was derived from a man aged 18-30 years in good health. DNA for the CDR3: TGTGCCAACGCGGGGGATCCAGATACGCAGTATTTT. This sequence encodes CANAGDPDTQYF.